The present T cell receptor (beta chain) was sequenced within a study of regulatory T cells in long-lasting Graves disease. Arm-PCR of CDR3 regions and iRepertoire HTBI primers were used to build TCR beta libraries. Using its own MiXCR run on the multiplex PCR reads, TCRdb lists one record per CDR3 protein. The data show roughly 500,000 distinct CDR3 sequences, 22% seen once. The germline V gene has CDR1 MDHEN and CDR2 SYDVKM. After removal of 6 bases from V and 8 bases from J, the junction contained 10 bases not matched to a gene. This CDR3 is built from 14 residues. The time point denotes: persistent/refractory GD, antithyroid drugs over 5 years with positive TRAb. PBMC RNA was the source of the TCR library. Xi'an, China, was home to the endocrinology department that provided patients.

This TCR came from a female donor with Graves disease. The rearrangement links TRBV28 to TRBJ1-2; 9 positions match TRBD1. The sample here was peripheral blood mononuclear cells (PBMCs), taken when the disease was refractory, from a patient treated with antithyroid drugs. The CDR3 loop is CASSTGTGIRGYTF. In nucleotides, the CDR3 is TGTGCCAGCAGCACCGGGACAGGGATCCGAGGCTACACCTTC.